Listed below are T cell receptor beta chains from one sample, sequenced in a study of OX40 agonist ivuxolimab in advanced cancers. Assay used: immunoSEQ multiplex PCR; TCRdb lists only in-frame clones, some missing. The data contain roughly 26,000 clones, 75% to 80% of them singletons. The specimen comprised CD4+ or CD8+ T cells sorted from blood, sampled in a trial of the OX40 agonist ivuxolimab. The receptors were gathered from an adult with an advanced solid tumor such as melanoma, head and neck, liver or kidney cancer. The conserved cysteine and the conserved F or W are not part of the CDR3 here. Each record gives: CDR3 protein, V gene, CDR3 length, J gene.

cdr3_aa: ASSWDRSYEQY
v_call: TRBV7-3
cdr3_length: 11
j_call: TRBJ2-7

cdr3_aa: ASVWGMITEQF
v_call: TRBV7-9
cdr3_length: 11
j_call: TRBJ2-1

cdr3_aa: ASSLLTTNTEAF
v_call: TRBV13
cdr3_length: 12
j_call: TRBJ1-1

cdr3_aa: ASSQDQVGELF
v_call: TRBV4-1
cdr3_length: 11
j_call: TRBJ2-2

cdr3_aa: ASMRGDTGELF
v_call: TRBV10-2
cdr3_length: 11
j_call: TRBJ2-2

cdr3_aa: ASGQGDTGELF
v_call: TRBV6-5
cdr3_length: 11
j_call: TRBJ2-2

cdr3_aa: ASSEAGNARENLH
v_call: TRBV6-1
cdr3_length: 13
j_call: TRBJ1-6

cdr3_aa: ASIGGMREGPDTQY
v_call: TRBV27
cdr3_length: 14
j_call: TRBJ2-3

cdr3_aa: ASSVTSISSYEQY
v_call: TRBV11-2
cdr3_length: 13
j_call: TRBJ2-7

cdr3_aa: SANEAF
v_call: TRBV20-1
cdr3_length: 6
j_call: TRBJ1-1

cdr3_aa: ASSPRGTPERAYGYT
v_call: TRBV9
cdr3_length: 15
j_call: TRBJ1-2

cdr3_aa: ASSLPTPPYEQY
v_call: TRBV5-1
cdr3_length: 12
j_call: TRBJ2-7

cdr3_aa: ASSLTGQIAKNIQY
v_call: TRBV5-1
cdr3_length: 14
j_call: TRBJ2-4

cdr3_aa: ARRIIGLTGEQY
v_call: TRBV5-3
cdr3_length: 12
j_call: TRBJ2-7

cdr3_aa: ASSPLNTGELF
v_call: TRBV9
cdr3_length: 11
j_call: TRBJ2-2

cdr3_aa: ASSEGGADTDTQY
v_call: TRBV6-1
cdr3_length: 13
j_call: TRBJ2-3

cdr3_aa: ASSALAGGYNEQF
v_call: TRBV27
cdr3_length: 13
j_call: TRBJ2-1

cdr3_aa: ASSLFDRVLAGLNEQF
v_call: TRBV11-2
cdr3_length: 16
j_call: TRBJ2-1

cdr3_aa: ASSFTGGPETQY
v_call: TRBV5-1
cdr3_length: 12
j_call: TRBJ2-5

cdr3_aa: ASSESTGGHGYT
v_call: TRBV10-1
cdr3_length: 12
j_call: TRBJ1-2

cdr3_aa: ASSYDLGAGELF
v_call: TRBV6-6
cdr3_length: 12
j_call: TRBJ2-2

cdr3_aa: ASSQERFEGAVYGYT
v_call: TRBV4-2
cdr3_length: 15
j_call: TRBJ1-2

cdr3_aa: ATRQGVSMNTEAF
v_call: TRBV10-3
cdr3_length: 13
j_call: TRBJ1-1

cdr3_aa: ASSLATGLVGKLF
v_call: TRBV5-1
cdr3_length: 13
j_call: TRBJ1-4

cdr3_aa: ASSSYRDSDEAF
v_call: TRBV6-5
cdr3_length: 12
j_call: TRBJ1-1

cdr3_aa: ASSEANMNTEAF
v_call: TRBV28
cdr3_length: 12
j_call: TRBJ1-1

cdr3_aa: ASSRSSYNEQF
v_call: TRBV6-6
cdr3_length: 11
j_call: TRBJ2-1

cdr3_aa: ASSELGFENIQY
v_call: TRBV6-1
cdr3_length: 12
j_call: TRBJ2-4